The 14 T cell receptor beta chains listed next were all sequenced from one sample in a study of long-term antiretroviral therapy in people with HIV. With survey level as its setting, the immunoSEQ assay was v3.0. Clones were sequenced by immunoSEQ multiplex PCR, and TCRdb holds only the in-frame ones, with some missing. In the table there are fewer than 40,000 clones, around 88% of which are singletons. The sample consisted of unsorted PBMCs, taken just before starting antiretroviral therapy. Receptors were obtained from a woman aged 18-30 years with HIV.

This clone was recorded once. The chain links TRBV4-3 to TRBJ2-5; possibly TRBD1 or TRBD2 for D (5 bases each). The CDR3 extends over 16 amino acids. Trimming took off 0 bases at V and 1 base at J, with 12 bases between the two ends. Germline V gene sequence: CDR1 LGHNA, CDR2 YSLEER. CDR3 sequence reads: CASSQDPGDGQETQYF. The DNA for the CDR3 is TGCGCCAGCAGCCAAGACCCCGGGGACGGCCAAGAGACCCAGTACTTC.

This chain uses TRBV6-5 with TRBJ1-1; D remains ambiguous. Trimming took 2 bases from V and 8 from J, leaving 6 bases between them. The CDR3 loop spans 11 amino acids. Germline V gene lookup returns CDR1 MNHEY and CDR2 SVGAGI. The CDR3: CASSYGVEAFF. The CDR3 DNA sequence: TGTGCCAGCAGTTACGGCGTCGAAGCTTTCTTT.

This sequence joins TRBV20-1 and TRBJ2-1; a possible D gene is TRBD1 (7 bases). The CDR3 extends over 11 amino acids. Germline V gene lookup returns CDR1 DFQATT and CDR2 SNEGSKA (reference sequence). CDR3 coding DNA: TGCAGCCCAGCAGGGGGGAAGGAGCAGTTCTTC. The encoded protein is CSPAGGKEQFF.

The chain is built from TRBV11-2 and TRBJ1-3, with TRBD1 matching over 7 bases. V was pared by 3 bases and J by 0 bases, with 5 bases of the junction left unmatched. The V gene's germline CDR1 is SGHAT and CDR2 FQNNGV. The CDR3 has 16 amino acids. CDR3 sequence: CASSFAQGTSGNTIYF. CDR3 nucleotide sequence: TGTGCCAGCAGCTTCGCACAGGGGACCTCTGGAAACACCATATATTTT.

The V call is TRBV4-3, the J call TRBJ2-7, with TRBD1 matching 10 bases. The germline V gene has CDR1 LGHNA and CDR2 YSLEER. The length of the CDR3 is 15 residues. V was clipped by 0 bases and J by 3 bases; unmatched bases: 2. As DNA, the CDR3 is TGCGCCAGCAGCCAAGAAAGGACAGGGGGCTACGAGCAGTACTTC. Translating it yields CASSQERTGGYEQYF.

The chain joins TRBV7-2 to TRBJ2-7; 10 bases line up with TRBD2. This CDR3 region has 17 residues. V dropped 5 bases and J dropped 5; count of bases not matched to a gene: 15. The germline CDR1 and CDR2 sequences are SGHTA and FQGNSA. The CDR3: CASSAQGRLAGVHEQYF. The CDR3, as DNA: TGTGCCAGCAGCGCCCAGGGAAGGCTAGCGGGAGTCCACGAGCAGTACTTC.

The chain has TRBV11-2 and TRBJ2-2; 12 bases match TRBD2. CDR1 SGHAT and CDR2 FQNNGV come from the germline V gene. This CDR3 contains 17 residues. V was pared by 5 bases and J by 4 bases, with 8 bases of the junction left unmatched. The CDR3 loop reads CASSPRRGLAGTGELFF. In DNA form, the CDR3 reads TGTGCCAGCAGCCCCAGAAGGGGACTAGCGGGCACCGGGGAGCTGTTTTTT.

The chain links TRBV25-1 to TRBJ2-3; D not resolved. The CDR3 extends over 11 amino acids. V lost 8 bases, J lost 5 bases, and 8 bases lay in between. The germline V gene encodes CDR1 MGHDK and CDR2 SYGVNS. The chain's CDR3 is CASGVIDTQYF. Here the CDR3 DNA reads TGTGCCAGCGGGGTTATAGATACGCAGTATTTT.

This clone is a singleton in its sample. The chain links TRBV9 to TRBJ2-3; 11 bases map to TRBD2. V lost 0 bases and J lost 5; bases outside the gene matches: 2. The germline V gene encodes CDR1 SGDLS and CDR2 YYNGEE. The CDR3 runs to 15 residues. The CDR3 sequence is CASSVVSGGGDTQYF. CDR3 DNA sequence: TGTGCCAGCAGCGTAGTTAGCGGGGGGGGAGATACGCAGTATTTT.

The gene calls are TRBV5-4 and TRBJ2-7, with D tentatively TRBD2 (6 bases). Germline V gene sequence: CDR1 SGHNT, CDR2 YYREEE (reference sequence). The length of the CDR3 is 15 residues. The ends were cut back, 1 base at V and 6 bases at J, with 17 bases in the middle. CDR3 sequence reads: CASSLPGRAFLEQYF. CDR3 nucleotide sequence: TGTGCCAGCAGCTTGCCCGGGAGAGCCTTCCTCGAGCAGTACTTC.

The chain has TRBV6-6 and TRBJ2-1; possible D gene TRBD2, 6 bases. Germline CDR1 reads MNHNY; CDR2 reads SVGAGI (reference sequence). The CDR3 extends over 15 amino acids. The V gene lost 2 bases and the J gene lost 2 bases, with 10 bases spanning the gap. CDR3 sequence: CASSYDGSPYNEQFF. The CDR3 DNA follows: TGTGCCAGCAGTTACGACGGGAGTCCCTACAATGAGCAGTTCTTC.

The J gene is TRBJ2-1, the V gene TRBV9, with 7 bases identical to TRBD2. The CDR3 is made up of 16 amino acids. Germline V gene data show CDR1 as SGDLS and CDR2 as YYNGEE. With 1 base clipped from V and 6 bases from J, the junction kept 10 bases outside the gene matches. CDR3 bases: TGTGCCAGCAGCGTAACAGCGGGGTCCTACAGCAATGAGCAGTTCTTC. It translates to CASSVTAGSYSNEQFF. Complete variable domain (other parts from reference TRBV9 and TRBJ2-1): DSGVTQTPKHLITATGQRVTLRCSPRSGDLSVYWYQQSLDQGLQFLIQYYNGEERAKGNILERFSAQQFPDLHSELNLSSLELGDSALYFCASSVTAGSYSNEQFFGPGTRLTVL.

The V and J genes are TRBV27 and TRBJ1-1, with D unclear. From germline, CDR1 is MNHEY and CDR2 SMNVEV (reference sequence). The CDR3 has 14 amino acids. The V end lost 0 bases, the J end lost 2 bases, and 7 bases lay between the germline ends. The CDR3 DNA reads TGTGCCAGCAGTTTATCATCAGGTAACACTGAAGCTTTCTTT. This translates into CASSLSSGNTEAFF.

This sequence joins TRBV5-1 and TRBJ2-3, with D unresolved. Germline V gene lookup returns CDR1 SGHRS and CDR2 YFSETQ. This CDR3 is 15 amino acids long. Deletions cut 0 bases from V and 0 bases from J, with 8 bases between. CDR3 amino acids: CASSLDRSSTDTQYF. The CDR3 region has the DNA TGCGCCAGCAGCTTGGACCGCTCTAGCACAGATACGCAGTATTTT.